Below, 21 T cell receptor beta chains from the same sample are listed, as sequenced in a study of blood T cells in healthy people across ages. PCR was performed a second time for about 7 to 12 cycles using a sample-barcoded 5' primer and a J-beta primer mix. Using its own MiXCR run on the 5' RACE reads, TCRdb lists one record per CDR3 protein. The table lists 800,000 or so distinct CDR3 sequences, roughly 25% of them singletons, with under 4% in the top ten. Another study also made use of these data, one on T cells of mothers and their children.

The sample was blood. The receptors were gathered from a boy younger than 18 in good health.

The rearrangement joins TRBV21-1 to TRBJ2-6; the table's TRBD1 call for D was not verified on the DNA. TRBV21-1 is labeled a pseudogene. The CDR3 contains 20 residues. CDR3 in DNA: TGTGCCAGCAGCAAAGTTCTGTCAGGGGAAGAGAGGTCTGGGGCCAGCGTCCTGACTTTC. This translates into CASSKVLSGEERSGASVLTF.

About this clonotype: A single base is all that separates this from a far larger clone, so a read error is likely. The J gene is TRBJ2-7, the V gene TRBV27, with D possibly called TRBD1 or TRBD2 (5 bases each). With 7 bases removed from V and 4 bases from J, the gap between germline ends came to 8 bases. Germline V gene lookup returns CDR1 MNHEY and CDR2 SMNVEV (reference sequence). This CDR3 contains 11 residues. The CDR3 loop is CASIEGYEQYF. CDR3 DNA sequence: TGTGCCAGCATTGAGGGGTACGAGCAGTACTTC.

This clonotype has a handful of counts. CDR3 in amino acids: CSARDLEGYQPQHF. The DNA for the CDR3 is TGCAGTGCTAGAGATCTGGAGGGTTATCAGCCCCAGCATTTT. The chain employs TRBV20-1 and TRBJ1-5; unclear D gene. CDR1 and CDR2 (germline): DFQATT, SNEGSKA (reference sequence). The CDR3 is 14 residues long. With 0 bases removed from V and 5 bases from J, the gap between germline ends came to 11 bases.

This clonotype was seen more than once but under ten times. The CDR3: CASSLTGQGVETQYF. For the CDR3, the DNA is TGTGCCAGCAGTTTAACGGGACAGGGGGTAGAGACCCAGTACTTC. The chain links TRBV28 to TRBJ2-5; 11 positions match TRBD1. The V segment lost 2 bases and the J segment 4 bases; nucleotides outside the gene matches: 3. The CDR3 loop spans 15 amino acids. In germline, CDR1 is MDHEN, CDR2 SYDVKM.

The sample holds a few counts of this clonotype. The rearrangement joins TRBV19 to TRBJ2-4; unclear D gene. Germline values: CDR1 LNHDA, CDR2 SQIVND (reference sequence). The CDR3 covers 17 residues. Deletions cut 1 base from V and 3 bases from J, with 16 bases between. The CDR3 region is CASSIGLAAYDKNIQYF. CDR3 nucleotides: TGTGCCAGTAGTATAGGGTTGGCAGCCTATGACAAAAACATTCAGTACTTC.

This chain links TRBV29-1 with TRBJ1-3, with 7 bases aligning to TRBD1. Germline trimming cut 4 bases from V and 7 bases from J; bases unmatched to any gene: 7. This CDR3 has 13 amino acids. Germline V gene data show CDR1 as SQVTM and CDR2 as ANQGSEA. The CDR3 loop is CSVASGGSNTIYF. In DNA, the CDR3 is TGCAGCGTTGCCTCAGGGGGGTCCAACACCATATATTTT.

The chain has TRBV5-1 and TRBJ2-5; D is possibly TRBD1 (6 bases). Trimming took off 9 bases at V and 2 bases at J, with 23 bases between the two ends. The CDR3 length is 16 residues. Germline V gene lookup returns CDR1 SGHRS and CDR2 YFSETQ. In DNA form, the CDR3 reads TGCGCCACTACGGAACACCTTCAGGGGACACAAGAGACCCAGTACTTC. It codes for CATTEHLQGTQETQYF.

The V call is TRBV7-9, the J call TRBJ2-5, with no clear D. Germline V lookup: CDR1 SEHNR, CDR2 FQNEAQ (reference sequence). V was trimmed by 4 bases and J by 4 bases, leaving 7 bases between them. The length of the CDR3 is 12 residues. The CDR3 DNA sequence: TGTGCCAGCAGCTCTACACCAGAGACCCAGTACTTC. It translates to CASSSTPETQYF. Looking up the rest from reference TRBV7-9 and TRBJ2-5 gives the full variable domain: DTGVSQNPRHKITKRGQNVTFRCDPISEHNRLYWYRQTLGQGPEFLTYFQNEAQLEKSRLLSDRFSAERPKGSFSTLEIQRTEQGDSAMYLCASSSTPETQYFGPGTRLLVL.

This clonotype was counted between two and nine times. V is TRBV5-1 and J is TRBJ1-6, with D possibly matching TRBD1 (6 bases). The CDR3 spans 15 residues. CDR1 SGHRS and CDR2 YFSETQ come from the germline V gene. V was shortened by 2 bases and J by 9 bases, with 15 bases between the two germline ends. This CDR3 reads CASSFGDVGGSPLHF. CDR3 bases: TGCGCCAGCAGCTTTGGGGACGTAGGGGGTTCACCCCTCCACTTT.

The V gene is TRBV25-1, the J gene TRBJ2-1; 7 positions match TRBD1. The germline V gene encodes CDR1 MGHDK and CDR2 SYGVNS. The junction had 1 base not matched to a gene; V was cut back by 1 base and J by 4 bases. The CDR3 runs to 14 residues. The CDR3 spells CASSEFRGYNEQFF. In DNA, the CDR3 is TGTGCCAGCAGTGAATTCAGGGGGTACAATGAGCAGTTCTTC.

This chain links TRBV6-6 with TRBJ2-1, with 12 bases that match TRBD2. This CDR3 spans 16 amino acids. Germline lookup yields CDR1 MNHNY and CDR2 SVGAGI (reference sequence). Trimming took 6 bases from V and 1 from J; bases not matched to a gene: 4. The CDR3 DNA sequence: TGTGCCAGCAGCTCAACTAGCGGGAGGTCCTACAATGAGCAGTTCTTC. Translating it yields CASSSTSGRSYNEQFF.

As DNA, the CDR3 is TGTGCCAGCACTCACCTTGGACAGGGTGAAGAGACCCAGTACTTC. It encodes CASTHLGQGEETQYF. The genes are TRBV5-5 and TRBJ2-5; 8 bases match TRBD1. Germline V CDR1 and CDR2: SGHKS, YYEKEE (reference sequence). Losses at the gene ends were 6 bases for V and 3 bases for J; bases not matched to a gene: 10. The CDR3 spans 15 residues.

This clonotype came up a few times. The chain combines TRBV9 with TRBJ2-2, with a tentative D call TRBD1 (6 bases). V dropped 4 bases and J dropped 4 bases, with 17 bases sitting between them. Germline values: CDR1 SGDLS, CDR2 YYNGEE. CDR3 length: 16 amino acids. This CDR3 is CASSQGHREGTGELFF. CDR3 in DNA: TGTGCCAGCAGCCAGGGACACAGGGAAGGCACCGGGGAGCTGTTTTTT.

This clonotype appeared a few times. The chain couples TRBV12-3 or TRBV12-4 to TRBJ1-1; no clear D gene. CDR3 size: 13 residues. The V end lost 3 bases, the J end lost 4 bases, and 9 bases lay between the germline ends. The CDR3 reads CASSFPRSTEAFF. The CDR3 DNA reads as TGTGCCAGCAGTTTCCCTCGGTCCACTGAAGCTTTCTTT.

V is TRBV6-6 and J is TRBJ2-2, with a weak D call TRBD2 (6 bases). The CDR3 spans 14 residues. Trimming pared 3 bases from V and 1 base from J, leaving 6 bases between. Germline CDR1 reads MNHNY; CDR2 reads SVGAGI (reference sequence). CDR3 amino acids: CASSYSGNTGELFF. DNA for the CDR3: TGTGCCAGCAGTTATAGCGGGAACACCGGGGAGCTGTTTTTT.

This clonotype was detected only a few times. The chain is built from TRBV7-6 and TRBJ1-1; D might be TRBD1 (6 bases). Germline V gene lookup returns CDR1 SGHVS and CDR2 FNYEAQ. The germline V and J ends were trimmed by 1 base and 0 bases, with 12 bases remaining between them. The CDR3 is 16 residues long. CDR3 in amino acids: CASSLVGGPLNTEAFF. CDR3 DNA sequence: TGTGCCAGCAGCTTAGTCGGGGGGCCGTTGAACACTGAAGCTTTCTTT. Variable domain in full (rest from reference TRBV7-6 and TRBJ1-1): GAGVSQSPRYKVTKRGQDVALRCDPISGHVSLYWYRQALGQGPEFLTYFNYEAQQDKSGLPNDRFSAERPEGSISTLTIQRTEQRDSAMYRCASSLVGGPLNTEAFFGQGTRLTVV.

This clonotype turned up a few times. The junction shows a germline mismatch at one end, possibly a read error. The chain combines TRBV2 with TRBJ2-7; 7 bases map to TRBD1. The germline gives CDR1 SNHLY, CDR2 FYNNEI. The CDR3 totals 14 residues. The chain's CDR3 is CASSATGTAYEQHF. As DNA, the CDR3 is TGTGCCAGCAGTGCTACCGGGACAGCCTACGAGCAGCACTTC.

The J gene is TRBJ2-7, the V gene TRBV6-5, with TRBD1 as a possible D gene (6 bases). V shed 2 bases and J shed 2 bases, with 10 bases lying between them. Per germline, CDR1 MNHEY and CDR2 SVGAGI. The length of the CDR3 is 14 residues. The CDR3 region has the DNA TGTGCCAGCAGTTACAATGACAGGCCCTACGAGCAGTACTTC. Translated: CASSYNDRPYEQYF.

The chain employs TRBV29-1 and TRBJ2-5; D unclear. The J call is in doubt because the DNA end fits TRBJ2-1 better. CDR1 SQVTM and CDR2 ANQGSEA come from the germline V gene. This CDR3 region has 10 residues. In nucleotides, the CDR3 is TGCAGCGTTGATTTGCAGGAACAGTTCTTC. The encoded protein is CSVDLQEQFF.

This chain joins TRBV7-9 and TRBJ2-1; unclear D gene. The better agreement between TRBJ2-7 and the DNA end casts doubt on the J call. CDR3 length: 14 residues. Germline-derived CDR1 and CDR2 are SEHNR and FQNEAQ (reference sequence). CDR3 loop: CASSLVEMAYEQYF. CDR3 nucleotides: TGTGCCAGCAGCTTAGTCGAGATGGCCTACGAGCAGTACTTC.

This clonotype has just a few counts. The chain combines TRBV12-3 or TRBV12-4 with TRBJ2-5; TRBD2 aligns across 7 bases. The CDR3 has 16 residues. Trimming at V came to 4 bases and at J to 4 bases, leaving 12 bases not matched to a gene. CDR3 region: CASSSRLGGSGETQYF. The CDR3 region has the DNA TGTGCCAGCAGTTCCCGACTAGGCGGGAGTGGAGAGACCCAGTACTTC.